These T cell receptor beta chains were read from a single sample in a study of blood T cell repertoires in COVID-19. Libraries were prepared by immunoSEQ multiplex PCR; TCRdb keeps only in-frame clonotypes and omits some of them. The profile shows about 170,000 clones, over 75% of them singletons. Sequencing was performed on PBMCs or T cells enriched from blood (not recorded which). These receptors came from a woman aged 18 to 35 who had recovered from COVID-19. The CDR3 runs from the conserved cysteine through the conserved F or W. Fields, in order: CDR3 protein, CDR3 DNA, clone size, D gene, J gene, V gene. D genes are given only for firm matches. Size values are once, few and many counts, or a class for expanded clones, and some rows have none.

CDR3: CASVILRDYEQYF
DNA: TGTGCCAGCGTTATATTGCGGGACTACGAGCAGTACTTC
size: once
D: -
J: TRBJ2-7
V: TRBV2

CDR3: CASGRDSLNTGELFF
DNA: TGTGCCAGCGGCCGGGACTCGCTAAACACCGGGGAGCTGTTTTTT
size: -
D: -
J: TRBJ2-2
V: TRBV7-3

CDR3: CASSPDVAGGPLWTDTQYF
DNA: TGTGCCAGCTCACCAGACGTAGCGGGAGGGCCGTTGTGGACAGATACGCAGTATTTT
size: -
D: TRBD2
J: TRBJ2-3
V: TRBV18

CDR3: CASSFLASTGELFF
DNA: TGTGCCAGCAGTTTCCTAGCATCCACCGGGGAGCTGTTTTTT
size: -
D: -
J: TRBJ2-2
V: TRBV27

CDR3: CASSLQNTDTQYF
DNA: TGTGCCAGCAGTTTACAAAACACAGATACGCAGTATTTT
size: -
D: -
J: TRBJ2-3
V: TRBV27

CDR3: CASSPPSGRLNEQFF
DNA: TGTGCCAGCTCACCACCTAGCGGGAGATTAAATGAGCAGTTCTTC
size: -
D: TRBD2
J: TRBJ2-1
V: TRBV18

CDR3: CASSEGSGSSDTQYF
DNA: TGTGCCAGCTCAGAGGGCAGCGGGAGTTCAGATACGCAGTATTTT
size: -
D: TRBD2
J: TRBJ2-3
V: TRBV18

CDR3: CATSESTETGELFF
DNA: TGTGCCACCAGTGAGTCAACAGAGACCGGGGAGCTGTTTTTT
size: -
D: -
J: TRBJ2-2
V: TRBV24-1

CDR3: CASSQDPRSWETQYF
DNA: TGTGCCAGCAGCCAAGATCCGCGGAGCTGGGAGACCCAGTACTTC
size: -
D: -
J: TRBJ2-5
V: TRBV4-2

CDR3: CASSLSSTGHNEQFF
DNA: TGTGCCAGCAGTTTATCCTCTACAGGGCACAATGAGCAGTTCTTC
size: -
D: -
J: TRBJ2-1
V: TRBV27

CDR3: CASNPAAGDGTQYF
DNA: TGCGCCAGCAATCCCGCCGCGGGTGACGGTACGCAGTATTTT
size: once
D: -
J: TRBJ2-3
V: TRBV5-1

CDR3: CASRTRIGYEQYF
DNA: TGTGCCAGCAGAACCAGGATAGGCTACGAGCAGTACTTC
size: -
D: -
J: TRBJ2-7
V: TRBV7-8

CDR3: CATSRDHTVQAGLGDYEQYF
DNA: TGTGCCACCAGCAGAGATCATACAGTGCAGGCGGGGTTGGGGGACTACGAGCAGTACTTC
size: once
D: -
J: TRBJ2-7
V: TRBV15

CDR3: CASSRGGQGAIYEQYF
DNA: TGCGCCAGCAGCCGAGGGGGACAGGGGGCCATCTACGAGCAGTACTTC
size: -
D: TRBD1
J: TRBJ2-7
V: TRBV5-1

CDR3: CASSSLIVAGELFF
DNA: TGTGCCAGCAGCTCCCTTATAGTCGCCGGGGAGCTGTTTTTT
size: once
D: -
J: TRBJ2-2
V: TRBV11-2

CDR3: CASSQGLAGVVPYEQYF
DNA: TGTGCCAGCAGCCAAGGACTAGCGGGAGTGGTCCCCTACGAGCAGTACTTC
size: -
D: TRBD2
J: TRBJ2-7
V: TRBV3-1/TRBV3-2

CDR3: CATSDFGDRGYNEQFF
DNA: TGTGCCACCAGTGATTTTGGGGACAGGGGCTACAATGAGCAGTTCTTC
size: -
D: TRBD1
J: TRBJ2-1
V: TRBV24-1

CDR3: CASSLPSGRAVDEQFF
DNA: TGTGCCAGCAGTTTGCCTAGCGGGAGGGCCGTGGATGAGCAGTTCTTC
size: -
D: TRBD2
J: TRBJ2-1
V: TRBV28

CDR3: CASSFSGTLLTDTQYF
DNA: TGTGCCAGCAGCTTCTCCGGGACACTTTTGACAGATACGCAGTATTTT
size: once
D: -
J: TRBJ2-3
V: TRBV7-9

CDR3: CASSLGTSGSTDTQYF
DNA: TGTGCCAGCAGCCTAGGGACTAGCGGGAGCACAGATACGCAGTATTTT
size: -
D: TRBD2
J: TRBJ2-3
V: TRBV3-1/TRBV3-2

CDR3: CASSLDRGIRRELFF
DNA: TGTGCCAGCAGTTTAGACAGGGGAATCCGGAGGGAGCTGTTTTTT
size: -
D: TRBD1
J: TRBJ2-2
V: TRBV27

CDR3: CASSVISGSGEQYF
DNA: TGTGCCAGCAGTGTCATTAGCGGGAGTGGCGAGCAGTACTTC
size: -
D: TRBD2
J: TRBJ2-7
V: TRBV2

CDR3: CAISPGQGPYEQYF
DNA: TGTGCCATCAGCCCGGGACAGGGGCCCTACGAGCAGTACTTC
size: once
D: TRBD1
J: TRBJ2-7
V: TRBV10-3

CDR3: CASSLLGLAGTGELFF
DNA: TGTGCCAGCAGCTTGTTGGGACTAGCGGGAACCGGGGAGCTGTTTTTT
size: -
D: TRBD2
J: TRBJ2-2
V: TRBV7-3

CDR3: CASSAGYNTGELFF
DNA: TGTGCCAGCAGCGCAGGATATAACACCGGGGAGCTGTTTTTT
size: -
D: -
J: TRBJ2-2
V: TRBV9

CDR3: CASSASGLEEETQYF
DNA: TGTGCCAGCAGCGCCTCGGGACTAGAGGAAGAGACCCAGTACTTC
size: -
D: TRBD2
J: TRBJ2-5
V: TRBV9

CDR3: CASSPSGTGTYEQYF
DNA: TGTGCCAGCAGTCCTTCCGGGACAGGGACCTACGAGCAGTACTTC
size: -
D: TRBD1
J: TRBJ2-7
V: TRBV6-5

CDR3: CASSVAGDNYGYTF
DNA: TGTGCCAGCAGCGTAGCAGGGGATAACTATGGCTACACCTTC
size: -
D: -
J: TRBJ1-2
V: TRBV9

CDR3: CASSIASGGGFETQYF
DNA: TGTGCCAGTAGTATAGCTAGCGGAGGAGGCTTCGAGACCCAGTACTTC
size: -
D: TRBD2
J: TRBJ2-5
V: TRBV19

CDR3: CASSPQGGGADTQYF
DNA: TGTGCCAGCAGCCCCCAGGGGGGAGGAGCGGATACGCAGTATTTT
size: -
D: -
J: TRBJ2-3
V: TRBV7-3

CDR3: CASSQTGLWQPQHF
DNA: TGTGCCAGCAGCCAAACAGGGCTGTGGCAGCCCCAGCATTTT
size: -
D: -
J: TRBJ1-5
V: TRBV4-2

CDR3: CASSRLLSGNTIYF
DNA: TGTGCCAGCAGCCGCTTGTTGTCCGGGAACACCATATATTTT
size: -
D: -
J: TRBJ1-3
V: TRBV5-6

CDR3: CASSFRENSPLHF
DNA: TGTGCCAGCAGTTTTCGTGAGAATTCACCCCTCCACTTT
size: -
D: -
J: TRBJ1-6
V: TRBV27